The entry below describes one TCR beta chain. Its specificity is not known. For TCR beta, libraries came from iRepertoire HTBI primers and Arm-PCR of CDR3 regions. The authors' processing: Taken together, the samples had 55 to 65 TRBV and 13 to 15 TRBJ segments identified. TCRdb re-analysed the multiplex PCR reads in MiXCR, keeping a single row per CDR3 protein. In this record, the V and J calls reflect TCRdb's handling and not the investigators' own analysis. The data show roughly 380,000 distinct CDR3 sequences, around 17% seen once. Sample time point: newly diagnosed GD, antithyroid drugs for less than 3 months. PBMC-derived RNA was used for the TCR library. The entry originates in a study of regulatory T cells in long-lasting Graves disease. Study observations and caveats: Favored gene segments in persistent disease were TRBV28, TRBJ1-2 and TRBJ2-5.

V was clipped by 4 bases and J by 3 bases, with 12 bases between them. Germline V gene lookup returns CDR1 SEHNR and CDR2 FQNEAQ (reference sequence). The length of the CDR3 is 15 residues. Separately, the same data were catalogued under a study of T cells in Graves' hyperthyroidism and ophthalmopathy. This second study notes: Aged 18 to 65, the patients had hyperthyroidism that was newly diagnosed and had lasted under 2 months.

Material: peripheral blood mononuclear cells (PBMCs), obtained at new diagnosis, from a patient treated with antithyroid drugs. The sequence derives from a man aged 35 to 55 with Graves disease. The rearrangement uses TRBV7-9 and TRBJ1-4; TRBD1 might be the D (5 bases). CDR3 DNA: TGTGCCAGCAGCTCGCAGAGGGGAGCTAATGAAAAACTGTTTTTT. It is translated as CASSSQRGANEKLFF.